Shown below are 15 T cell receptor beta chains from a single sample sequenced in a study of beta chain features in type 1 diabetes. What was sequenced were expressed TCRB transcripts, since all of the isolated RNA had been reverse transcribed. Some clones are missing from TCRdb's copy, which holds only in-frame ones; the method was immunoSEQ multiplex PCR. The sample includes 390,000 or so clones, approximately 15% of them seen just once. Input material: naive CD4+ T cells from blood. These receptors were collected from a man aged 25-40 years in good health.

The table lists this clone with a few counts. The CDR3 here is CASSPTSGTDTQYF. In DNA form, the CDR3 reads TGTGCCAGCAGCCCTACTAGCGGCACAGATACGCAGTATTTT. V usage is TRBV5-4 and J usage is TRBJ2-3; 7 bases line up with TRBD2. Looked up from germline, CDR1 is SGHNT and CDR2 is YYREEE (reference sequence). CDR3 length: 14 residues. After removal of 4 bases from V and 1 base from J, the junction contained 3 bases not matched to a gene. The variable domain in full, completed from reference TRBV5-4 and TRBJ2-3, reads ETGVTQSPTHLIKTRGQQVTLRCSSQSGHNTVSWYQQALGQGPQFIFQYYREEENGRGNFPPRFSGLQFPNYSSELNVNALELDDSALYLCASSPTSGTDTQYFGPGTRLTVL.

The V call is TRBV1, the J call TRBJ2-3; the table's D call, TRBD2, has no DNA check behind it. TRBV1 is described as a pseudogene. The CDR3 contains 15 residues. CDR3: CTSTPNQEVSDTQYF. DNA for the CDR3: TGCACCAGCACCCCTAACCAGGAGGTCTCAGATACGCAGTATTTT.

About this clone itself: The same CDR3 is also encoded by other DNA sequences in this sample. The chain joins TRBV5-4 to TRBJ2-2; D may be TRBD1 (5 bases). The CDR3 contains 12 residues. V was pared by 3 bases and J by 6 bases, with 6 bases between. Germline CDR1 SGHNT, CDR2 YYREEE (reference sequence). CDR3 DNA: TGTGCCAGCAGCTCCAGGGCCGGGGAGCTGTTTTTT. Its translation is CASSSRAGELFF.

The rearrangement links TRBV5-1 to TRBJ2-1; D remains ambiguous. Germline V CDR1 and CDR2: SGHRS, YFSETQ. V lost 0 bases and J lost 0, with 7 bases in between. The CDR3 consists of 15 residues. The DNA of the CDR3 is TGCGCCAGCAGCTTGGCTTCCGTCTCCTACAATGAGCAGTTCTTC. Amino acids: CASSLASVSYNEQFF.

The chain combines TRBV19 with TRBJ1-1, with unresolved D. V was cut by 7 bases and J by 6 bases, with 9 bases left in between. Germline V gives CDR1 LNHDA, CDR2 SQIVND (reference sequence). The CDR3 is 11 residues long. The CDR3 nucleotides are TGTGCCAGTAAGGCAGGCCCTGAAGCTTTCTTT. Protein sequence: CASKAGPEAFF.

The chain is built from TRBV2 and TRBJ2-7; either TRBD1 or TRBD2 may supply D (5 bases each). This CDR3 contains 13 residues. V lost 6 bases and J lost 3, with 12 bases in between. Germline loops: CDR1 SNHLY, CDR2 FYNNEI. CDR3 in amino acids: CASSAGTNYEQYV. CDR3 sequence (DNA): TGTGCCAGCAGCGCCGGGACGAACTACGAGCAGTACGTC.

This sequence joins TRBV6-5 and TRBJ2-4; TRBD1 matches 8 bases. The CDR3 consists of 14 residues. V trimming: 5 bases; J trimming: 4 bases; junction bases outside the gene matches: 4. Germline V gives CDR1 MNHEY, CDR2 SVGAGI. CDR3 nucleotides: TGTGCCAGCAGTGGACAGGGACTTAAAAACATTCAGTACTTC. It yields the protein CASSGQGLKNIQYF.

Only a few counts were recorded for this clone. Within the sample, other DNA sequences also encode this same CDR3. The gene calls are TRBV9 and TRBJ1-1; D unresolved. CDR1 and CDR2 (germline): SGDLS, YYNGEE. Trimming took 0 bases from V and 1 from J, leaving 7 bases between them. This CDR3 is built from 14 residues. The CDR3 is CASSVVPGNTEAFF. CDR3 bases: TGTGCCAGCAGCGTAGTTCCAGGGAACACTGAAGCTTTCTTT. Together with reference TRBV9 and TRBJ1-1, the CDR3 gives the full variable domain: DSGVTQTPKHLITATGQRVTLRCSPRSGDLSVYWYQQSLDQGLQFLIQYYNGEERAKGNILERFSAQQFPDLHSELNLSSLELGDSALYFCASSVVPGNTEAFFGQGTRLTVV.

This chain connects TRBV21-1 to TRBJ2-7; the table's D call, TRBD1, was not checked against the DNA. TRBV21-1 is assigned pseudogene status. The length of the CDR3 is 15 residues. The CDR3 here is CASSKVRDRVPEQYV. DNA of the CDR3: TGTGCCAGCAGCAAAGTAAGGGACAGGGTCCCCGAGCAGTACGTC.

The gene calls are TRBV6-1 and TRBJ2-4; weak D call: TRBD2 (6 bases). Germline values: CDR1 MNHNS, CDR2 SASEGT. Deletions cut 0 bases from V and 7 bases from J, with 16 bases between. The CDR3 covers 16 residues. The CDR3 bases are TGTGCCAGCAGTGAAGCGCTAGGAAGTAGCGGTAACATTCAGTACTTC. It yields the protein CASSEALGSSGNIQYF.

This clone was detected a few times. This chain uses TRBV9 with TRBJ2-1, with 8 bases matching TRBD2. Per germline, CDR1 SGDLS and CDR2 YYNGEE. This CDR3 has 15 amino acids. The ends lost 4 bases at V and 5 bases at J; junction bases unmatched: 8. This CDR3 is CASSLTGLGHNEQFF. The CDR3 bases are TGTGCCAGCAGCCTCACGGGACTAGGGCACAATGAGCAGTTCTTC.

The table lists this clone with a few counts. CDR3 nucleotide sequence: TGTGCCAGCAGCTTAGAGAGGGGCTACCTCACAGATACGCAGTATTTT. Encoded protein: CASSLERGYLTDTQYF. The gene calls are TRBV7-2 and TRBJ2-3, with D perhaps being TRBD1 or TRBD2 (5 bases each). The CDR3 has 16 amino acids. V dropped 1 base and J dropped 2 bases, with 13 bases sitting between them. Looked up from germline, CDR1 is SGHTA and CDR2 is FQGNSA.

J is TRBJ2-5 and V is TRBV30; TRBD2 aligns across 13 bases. The CDR3 consists of 17 residues. CDR1 GTSNPN and CDR2 SVGIG come from the germline V gene (reference sequence). The V and J ends lost 2 bases and 2 bases, in that order; junction bases with no gene match: 8. The DNA of the CDR3 is TGTGCCTGGAGTACCGGACTAGCGGGAGTATGGCAAGAGACCCAGTACTTC. Translated: CAWSTGLAGVWQETQYF.

The gene calls are TRBV4-3 and TRBJ2-5; perhaps TRBD1 as D (5 bases). Trimming removed 0 bases at V and 6 bases at J, with 11 bases between. This CDR3 is 14 amino acids long. Per germline, CDR1 LGHNA and CDR2 YSLEER. In DNA form, the CDR3 reads TGCGCCAGCAGCCAAGATCAGGGAACCAAGACCCAGTACTTC. Translating it yields CASSQDQGTKTQYF.

V and J are TRBV19 and TRBJ1-2; no clear D. The CDR3 loop spans 15 amino acids. V was pared by 3 bases and J by 2 bases, with 13 bases between. The germline gives CDR1 LNHDA, CDR2 SQIVND (reference sequence). The CDR3 DNA reads as TGTGCCAGTAGTATCTTAGGCGGAAGAAACTATGGCTACACCTTC. It yields the protein CASSILGGRNYGYTF.